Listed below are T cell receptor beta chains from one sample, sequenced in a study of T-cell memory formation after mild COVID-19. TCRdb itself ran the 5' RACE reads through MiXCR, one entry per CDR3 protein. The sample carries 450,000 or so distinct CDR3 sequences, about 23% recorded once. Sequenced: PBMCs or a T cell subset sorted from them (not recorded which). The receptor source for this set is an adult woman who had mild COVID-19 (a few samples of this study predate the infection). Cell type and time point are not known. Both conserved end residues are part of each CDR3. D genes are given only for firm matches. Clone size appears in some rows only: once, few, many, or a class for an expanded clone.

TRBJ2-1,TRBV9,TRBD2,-,CASSVAWQGGYNEQFF,TGTGCCAGCAGCGTAGCTTGGCAGGGAGGGTACAATGAGCAGTTCTTC
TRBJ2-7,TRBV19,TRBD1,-,CASSNSPDRHSYEQYF,TGTGCCAGTAGTAACTCCCCGGACAGGCATTCCTACGAGCAGTACTTC
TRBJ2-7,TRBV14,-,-,CASSQDHYEQYF,TGTGCCAGCAGCCAAGATCACTACGAGCAGTACTTC
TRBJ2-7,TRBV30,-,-,CAWGRSGPQYF,TGTGCCTGGGGAAGGTCGGGACCCCAGTACTTC
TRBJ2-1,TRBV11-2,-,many,CASSSVGGRSYNEQFF,TGTGCCAGCAGCTCGGTGGGGGGTCGCTCCTACAATGAGCAGTTCTTC
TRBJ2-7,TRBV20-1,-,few,CSASDGKSYEQYF,TGCAGTGCTAGCGATGGGAAATCCTACGAGCAGTACTTC
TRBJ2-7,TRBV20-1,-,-,CSARDFDSSYEQYF,TGCAGTGCTAGAGATTTCGACAGCTCCTACGAGCAGTACTTC
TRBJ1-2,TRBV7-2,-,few,CASSYHRLDYGYTF,TGTGCCAGCAGCTACCACAGGTTGGACTATGGCTACACCTTC
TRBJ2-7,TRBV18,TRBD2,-,CASSPSTSGRATYEQYF,TGTGCCAGCTCACCTTCGACTAGCGGGAGGGCTACCTACGAGCAGTACTTC
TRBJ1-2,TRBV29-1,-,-,CSVVGNGYTF,TGCAGCGTTGTAGGGAATGGCTACACCTTC
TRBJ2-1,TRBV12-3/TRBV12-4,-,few,CASSPGGAWEFF,TGTGCCAGCAGTCCAGGGGGGGCTTGGGAGTTCTTC
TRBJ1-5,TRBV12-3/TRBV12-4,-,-,CASSPPGAGNQPQHF,TGTGCCAGCAGCCCCCCCGGGGCCGGCAATCAGCCCCAGCATTTT
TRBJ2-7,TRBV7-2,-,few,CASSSLVAGPMREQYF,TGTGCCAGCAGCTCCTTAGTCGCTGGACCCATGAGAGAGCAGTACTTC
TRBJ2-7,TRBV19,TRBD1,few,CASSVTGDGEQYF,TGTGCCAGTAGTGTGACAGGGGATGGGGAGCAGTACTTC
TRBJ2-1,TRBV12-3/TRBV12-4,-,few,CASSRFDQDEQFF,TGTGCCAGCAGTCGATTCGATCAAGATGAGCAGTTCTTC
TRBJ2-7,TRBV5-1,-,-,CASSLEGPKGEQYF,TGCGCCAGCAGCTTGGAAGGGCCTAAGGGCGAGCAGTACTTC